This TCR beta chain was captured by sequencing in a study of CD8 T cells in ankylosing spondylitis. This clonotype was observed at least ten times. TCRdb itself ran the 5' RACE reads through MiXCR, one entry per CDR3 protein. The data contain over 150,000 distinct CDR3 sequences, around a sixth of them seen just once; the ten biggest clones take up roughly 4.5%. The CDR3 loop spans 15 amino acids. Germline-derived CDR1 and CDR2 are KGHDR and SFDVKD. The V and J ends lost 5 bases and 1 base respectively, with 13 bases between them. The chain has TRBV24-1 and TRBJ2-5, with D perhaps TRBD2 (5 bases). The sample taken for sequencing was blood, either unsorted or a sorted T cell fraction (not recorded which). The TCR was taken from a male donor aged 5 to 30 with ankylosing spondylitis or in good health (not recorded which). In nucleotides, the CDR3 is TGTGCCACCAGTGGATTTGAGGGAGTCCAAGAGACCCAGTACTTC. Translated, it gives CATSGFEGVQETQYF.